The 19 T cell receptor beta chains given below trace back to one sample, sequenced in a study of PD-1 blockade in classical Hodgkin lymphoma. This sample's time point: cycle 4 day 1 (C4D1), after five to seven weeks of nivolumab. All patients experienced relapse after autologous stem cell transplantation, and brentuximab vedotin exposure was variable. Generated by immunoSEQ multiplex PCR, the TCRdb table keeps only in-frame clones and is missing some. The sample shows approximately 21,000 clones, 60% to 80% of them seen only once. The input for sequencing was peripheral blood mononuclear cells (PBMCs), taken before the fourth cycle of nivolumab. Receptors were obtained from a human donor with classical Hodgkin lymphoma.

V gene TRBV5-4 combines with J gene TRBJ1-1; no clear D gene. Between the trimmed V and J ends, which lost 3 bases and 7 bases, there was a span of 19 bases. Germline-derived CDR1 and CDR2 are SGHNT and YYREEE (reference sequence). This CDR3 is 15 amino acids long. CDR3 DNA sequence: TGTGCCAGCAGCTCCAGAGGCAGGTGGGATCTTGAAGCTTTCTTT. It specifies CASSSRGRWDLEAFF.

CDR3 in amino acids: CAWSVRGLNTEAFF. The DNA of the CDR3 is TGTGCCTGGAGTGTTAGGGGGCTTAACACTGAAGCTTTCTTT. The chain links TRBV30 to TRBJ1-1; 7 bases map to TRBD1. Germline trimming cut 0 bases from V and 2 bases from J; bases unmatched to any gene: 3. Per germline, CDR1 GTSNPN and CDR2 SVGIG (reference sequence). The CDR3 covers 14 residues.

The V call is TRBV4-1, the J call TRBJ2-5, with 8 bases fitting TRBD2. Germline V lookup: CDR1 MGHRA, CDR2 YSYEKL. The CDR3 totals 17 residues. Unmatched junction bases numbered 11, after V lost 0 bases and J lost 5 bases. The CDR3 nucleotides read TGCGCCAGCAGCCAAGATTTCATCGGGGGGGCCGGTGAGACCCAGTACTTC. Its protein product is CASSQDFIGGAGETQYF.

This chain links TRBV7-9 with TRBJ1-2; D not certain. The germline gives CDR1 SEHNR, CDR2 FQNEAQ (reference sequence). The CDR3 is 15 residues long. Trimming removed 1 base from V and 8 bases from J, with 17 bases in between. In DNA form, the CDR3 reads TGTGCCAGCAGCTTAGACTTACTCCGGGCGGGGGGCTACACCTTC. Translated: CASSLDLLRAGGYTF.

V gene TRBV18 combines with J gene TRBJ2-5, with a weak D call TRBD2 (6 bases). The J call may be faulty, since TRBJ2-7 better matches the DNA end. This CDR3 has 14 amino acids. The germline V gene encodes CDR1 KGHSH and CDR2 LQKENI. CDR3 protein: CASSPLTAGSEQYF. For the CDR3, the DNA is TGTGCCAGCTCACCACTCACGGCCGGGAGCGAGCAGTACTTC.

This clone has just a few counts. The rearrangement uses TRBV30 and TRBJ2-3, with D perhaps being TRBD1 or TRBD2 (5 bases each). Per the germline V gene, CDR1 is GTSNPN and CDR2 is SVGIG (reference sequence). The V gene lost 2 bases and the J gene lost 4 bases, with 7 bases spanning the gap. The CDR3 is 12 residues long. The CDR3 is CAWSWDPDTQYF. As DNA, the CDR3 is TGTGCCTGGAGTTGGGACCCAGATACGCAGTATTTT.

The V and J genes are TRBV7-2 and TRBJ1-2; no clear D gene. The germline CDR1 and CDR2 sequences are SGHTA and FQGNSA. This CDR3 comprises 13 residues. The ends were cut back, 1 base at V and 8 bases at J, with 11 bases in the middle. The DNA for the CDR3 is TGTGCCAGCAGCTTAGGCCGGGGTGCAGGCTACACCTTC. Its translation: CASSLGRGAGYTF.

The table lists this clone with a count of one. The gene calls are TRBV29-1 and TRBJ1-5; D perhaps matches TRBD1 (5 bases). Between the trimmed V and J ends, which lost 0 bases and 3 bases, there was a span of 9 bases. The germline CDR1 and CDR2 sequences are SQVTM and ANQGSEA. This CDR3 region has 14 residues. The CDR3 here is CSVEEGGVNQPQHF. CDR3 nucleotides: TGCAGCGTTGAAGAGGGGGGGGTCAATCAGCCCCAGCATTTT.

The V call is TRBV29-1, the J call TRBJ2-5; the match to TRBD2 covers 9 bases. J was trimmed by 5 bases and V by 6 bases; bases with no gene match: 4. This CDR3 region has 12 residues. The germline gives CDR1 SQVTM, CDR2 ANQGSEA. The CDR3: CSVIAGEETQYF. The CDR3 coding sequence is TGCAGCGTCATAGCGGGAGAGGAGACCCAGTACTTC.

The chain joins TRBV5-1 to TRBJ1-1; D uncertain. CDR1 and CDR2 (germline): SGHRS, YFSETQ. The V gene lost 0 bases and the J gene lost 0 bases, with 9 bases spanning the gap. This CDR3 comprises 15 residues. For the CDR3, the DNA is TGCGCCAGCAGCTTGGCCGCCAGAATGAACACTGAAGCTTTCTTT. Amino acid sequence: CASSLAARMNTEAFF.

This chain connects TRBV25-1 to TRBJ1-2, with D maybe TRBD1 (5 bases). The CDR3 extends over 14 amino acids. Trimming pared 3 bases from V and 2 bases from J, leaving 10 bases between. The germline CDR1 and CDR2 sequences are MGHDK and SYGVNS. The CDR3 DNA follows: TGTGCCAGCAGTGACACAGCAGGGAACTATGGCTACACCTTC. The encoded protein is CASSDTAGNYGYTF.

The CDR3 sequence is CASSLLSSGTGFSEQYF. The CDR3 DNA sequence: TGTGCCAGCAGTTTACTCTCTTCCGGGACAGGGTTTTCCGAGCAGTACTTC. The genes are TRBV28 and TRBJ2-7, with 9 bases matching TRBD1. J lost 6 bases, V lost 2 bases, and 14 bases had no gene match. Germline-derived CDR1 and CDR2 are MDHEN and SYDVKM. The CDR3 contains 17 residues.

The chain couples TRBV28 to TRBJ2-7, with 8 positions matching TRBD2. Germline V gives CDR1 MDHEN, CDR2 SYDVKM. Losses at the gene ends were 4 bases for V and 4 bases for J; bases not matched to a gene: 9. The CDR3 covers 15 residues. This CDR3 is CASSYSGSFLYEQYF. The CDR3 DNA reads as TGTGCCAGCAGTTACAGCGGGAGTTTCTTATACGAGCAGTACTTC.

This clone was detected a few times. The chain joins TRBV2 to TRBJ2-7; D not resolved. Trimming stripped 4 bases from V and 7 bases from J, with 17 bases between. There are 14 residues in the CDR3. The germline V gene has CDR1 SNHLY and CDR2 FYNNEI. The CDR3 region is CASSVLAPPGEQYF. The DNA for the CDR3 is TGTGCCAGCAGTGTGTTGGCTCCACCAGGAGAGCAGTACTTC.

DNA of the CDR3: TGTGCCAGCAGTGAAGCGCGGGTTGAAGCTTTCTTT. This encodes CASSEARVEAFF. The chain is built from TRBV2 and TRBJ1-1; D is unclear. This CDR3 comprises 12 residues. CDR1 and CDR2 from the germline V gene are SNHLY and FYNNEI. Trimming shortened V by 0 bases and J by 7 bases, and 6 bases separated the two germline ends.

The chain carries TRBV5-1 and TRBJ2-6; D call uncertain. V was clipped by 0 bases and J by 0 bases, with 10 bases between them. The CDR3 extends over 17 amino acids. Germline V lookup: CDR1 SGHRS, CDR2 YFSETQ. CDR3 residues: CASSLGPLASGANVLTF. CDR3 in DNA: TGCGCCAGCAGCTTGGGACCCCTGGCCTCTGGGGCCAACGTCCTGACTTTC.

This clone has a handful of counts. The chain links TRBV19 to TRBJ2-4; 8 positions match TRBD1. With 6 bases clipped from V and 8 bases from J, the junction kept 12 bases outside the gene matches. The germline V gene encodes CDR1 LNHDA and CDR2 SQIVND (reference sequence). The CDR3 is made up of 15 amino acids. CDR3 DNA sequence: TGTGCCAGTAGCCTTATCACCGACAGGGGTGACATTCAGTACTTC. Translation: CASSLITDRGDIQYF.

This clone turned up a few times. The chain recombines TRBV5-1 with TRBJ1-2; D remains ambiguous. In germline, CDR1 is SGHRS, CDR2 YFSETQ. This CDR3 region has 13 residues. V lost 0 bases, J lost 4 bases, and 7 bases lay in between. As DNA, the CDR3 is TGCGCCAGCAGCTTGGAACAGACCTATGGCTACACCTTC. Protein product: CASSLEQTYGYTF.

The table lists this clone with a few counts. Mismatch with germline at one junction end may stem from a read error. The chain is built from TRBV7-2 and TRBJ2-7; 10 bases map to TRBD2. This CDR3 has 15 residues. Germline V CDR1 and CDR2: SGHTA, FQGNSA. The DNA for the CDR3 is TGTGCCAGCACCTTACAAGTAGCGGGAGGCCACGAGCAGTACTTC. Translation: CASTLQVAGGHEQYF.